The 29 T cell receptor beta chains given below trace back to one sample, sequenced in a study of T cell responses to AZD1222 COVID-19 vaccine (dated by TCRdb to about 2021). Libraries were constructed by the immunoSEQ multiplex PCR assay. As stored in TCRdb, this immuneACCESS dataset retains in-frame rearrangements with V and J assigned. A fraction of the clones does not appear; measured against another copy, unresolved V genes explain less than half of the discrepancy, and the remainder lacks a known reason. The sample table contains roughly 190,000 clones; only one count was recorded for around 90% of them. Nearly 1% of the sample is held by the ten biggest clonotypes. This specimen's time point label, per the study, means: baseline before first vaccination. This specimen consisted of peripheral blood, obtained on day 0 of AZD1222 vaccination. The receptor set was obtained from an adult in good health.

The V gene is TRBV2, the J gene TRBJ1-4; 7 nucleotides agree with TRBD1. CDR1 SNHLY and CDR2 FYNNEI come from the germline V gene. The CDR3 spans 14 residues. V was pared by 6 bases and J by 3 bases, with 4 bases of the junction left unmatched. CDR3 loop: CASSKQGPNEKLFF. The CDR3 DNA sequence: TGTGCCAGCAGCAAACAGGGGCCTAATGAAAAACTGTTTTTT.

The gene calls are TRBV27 and TRBJ1-1; D is uncertain. Germline CDR1 is MNHEY and CDR2 is SMNVEV (reference sequence). V lost 5 bases and J 10 bases, leaving 29 bases between the germline ends. The CDR3 is made up of 17 amino acids. The CDR3 region is CASSLRLIRGSQKGAFF. DNA of the CDR3: TGTGCCAGCAGTCTTCGCCTGATCCGGGGTTCTCAAAAGGGAGCTTTCTTT.

The CDR3 reads CASSNRRGYTF. The CDR3, as DNA: TGTGCCAGCAGTAACAGGCGGGGCTACACCTTC. The chain employs TRBV6-5 and TRBJ1-2; D is perhaps TRBD1 (5 bases). The germline V gene has CDR1 MNHEY and CDR2 SVGAGI. Trimming cost V 5 bases and J 8 bases, with 9 bases left between them. This CDR3 is 11 amino acids long.

This clone was observed once. V usage is TRBV27 and J usage is TRBJ2-7, with D tentatively TRBD1 (7 bases). The CDR3 totals 18 residues. The V end was cut by 5 bases, the J end by 3 bases, with 26 bases between. Germline values: CDR1 MNHEY, CDR2 SMNVEV (reference sequence). This chain's CDR3 is CASSPYLGMGRGDYEQYF. CDR3 in DNA: TGTGCCAGCAGTCCCTACCTCGGGATGGGCAGGGGGGACTACGAGCAGTACTTC.

This clone showed up just once. This chain uses TRBV10-1 with TRBJ2-5; 7 bases agree with TRBD1. The CDR3 sequence is 15 residues long. Per the germline V gene, CDR1 is WNHNN and CDR2 is SYGVQD (reference sequence). The V gene end was trimmed by 5 bases and the J gene end by 2 bases; junction bases not matched to a gene: 8. The CDR3 region is CASSNEGTEQETQYF. Here the CDR3 DNA reads TGCGCCAGCAGTAATGAAGGGACAGAACAAGAGACCCAGTACTTC.

V usage is TRBV6-2 or TRBV6-3 and J usage is TRBJ1-5; 11 nucleotides line up with TRBD1. V was clipped by 4 bases and J by 5 bases; unmatched bases: 4. CDR1 MNHEY and CDR2 SVGEGT come from the germline V gene. The CDR3 sequence is 15 residues long. Here the CDR3 reads CASSSGQGVYQPQHF. DNA for the CDR3: TGTGCCAGCAGTTCGGGACAGGGGGTCTATCAGCCCCAGCATTTT.

The gene calls are TRBV18 and TRBJ1-1; D gene unclear. The germline V gene has CDR1 KGHSH and CDR2 LQKENI. The CDR3 has 15 residues. V dropped 6 bases and J dropped 1 base, with 15 bases sitting between them. CDR3: CASSSSRAGNTEAFF. CDR3 coding DNA: TGTGCCAGCTCCTCAAGTCGGGCGGGGAACACTGAAGCTTTCTTT.

This clone has a single count. The V call is TRBV10-3, the J call TRBJ2-3; D is possibly TRBD1 (5 bases). Germline-derived CDR1 and CDR2 are ENHRY and SYGVKD. This CDR3 is 14 amino acids long. V lost 4 bases and J 4 bases, leaving 12 bases between the germline ends. The CDR3 reads CAISARGEADTQYF. In DNA, the CDR3 is TGTGCCATCAGTGCTAGGGGCGAGGCAGATACGCAGTATTTT.

This clone appeared a single time. The V and J genes are TRBV29-1 and TRBJ2-7; possibly TRBD1 or TRBD2 for D (5 bases each). Germline V CDR1 and CDR2: SQVTM, ANQGSEA. This CDR3 is built from 11 residues. V dropped 6 bases and J dropped 7 bases, with 13 bases sitting between them. The CDR3 protein is CSVADSGEQYF. DNA of the CDR3: TGCAGCGTCGCCGACAGCGGTGAGCAGTACTTC.

This chain connects TRBV27 to TRBJ2-2; the match to TRBD2 covers 14 bases. The J segment lost 6 bases and the V segment lost 4 bases, leaving 10 bases of the junction unmatched. The CDR3 is 18 residues long. The V gene's germline CDR1 is MNHEY and CDR2 SMNVEV (reference sequence). This CDR3 is CASSYGGLAGVEPGELFF. The CDR3 DNA is TGTGCCAGCAGTTACGGGGGACTAGCGGGAGTGGAACCCGGGGAGCTGTTTTTT.

The chain is built from TRBV10-2 and TRBJ2-3, with TRBD2 matching 7 bases. Germline V gene lookup returns CDR1 WSHSY and CDR2 SAAADI. The V segment lost 2 bases and the J segment 0 bases; nucleotides outside the gene matches: 20. The CDR3 spans 21 residues. The CDR3 reads CASSESMASGLFLSSTDTQYF. CDR3 sequence (DNA): TGCGCCAGCAGTGAGAGTATGGCTAGCGGCCTTTTCCTAAGTAGCACAGATACGCAGTATTTT.

The V call is TRBV5-6, the J call TRBJ1-6; 9 positions agree with TRBD1. The V and J ends lost 0 bases and 6 bases, in that order; junction bases with no gene match: 1. Germline CDR1 reads SGHDT; CDR2 reads YYEEEE. The CDR3 has 15 residues. CDR3 sequence: CASSLGTGVNSPLHF. The CDR3, as DNA: TGTGCCAGCAGCTTGGGGACAGGGGTTAATTCACCCCTCCACTTT.

The rearrangement joins TRBV7-2 to TRBJ1-2; D gene uncertain. This CDR3 is built from 13 residues. The V end was cut by 1 base, the J end by 4 bases, with 7 bases between. Germline V gene sequence: CDR1 SGHTA, CDR2 FQGNSA. DNA for the CDR3: TGTGCCAGCAGCTTAGGGGATTCCTATGGCTACACCTTC. Amino acid sequence: CASSLGDSYGYTF.

The CDR3 bases are TGTGCCAGCAGCTTAACGGGACAGGGACCCTACGAGCAGTACTTC. It specifies CASSLTGQGPYEQYF. The chain recombines TRBV5-4 with TRBJ2-7, with 9 bases matching TRBD1. Germline V lookup: CDR1 SGHNT, CDR2 YYREEE (reference sequence). The CDR3 is 15 amino acids. V was pared by 2 bases and J by 2 bases, with 5 bases of the junction left unmatched.

The chain is built from TRBV27 and TRBJ2-7; D is uncertain. The CDR3 has 13 amino acids. Germline assignment: CDR1 MNHEY and CDR2 SMNVEV (reference sequence). V was pared by 0 bases and J by 4 bases, with 7 bases between. The CDR3 DNA sequence: TGTGCCAGCAGTTTATCCCGCGCGTACGAGCAGTACTTC. Amino acid sequence: CASSLSRAYEQYF.

The CDR3 DNA reads TGTGCTAGTGGTTCAGGGGGCTTTGAAAAACTGTTTTTT. Residues: CASGSGGFEKLFF. The chain combines TRBV12-5 with TRBJ1-4; 8 nucleotides agree with TRBD1. The CDR3 totals 13 residues. Germline-derived CDR1 and CDR2 are LGHNT and FRNRAP. The J segment lost 7 bases and the V segment lost 4 bases, leaving 2 bases of the junction unmatched.

A single count supports this clone. The chain links TRBV6-6 to TRBJ2-2; D is uncertain. V gave up 0 bases and J gave up 4 bases, with 3 bases separating them. Germline V gene lookup returns CDR1 MNHNY and CDR2 SVGAGI (reference sequence). The CDR3 consists of 13 residues. CDR3 in amino acids: CASSYSATGELFF. The DNA for the CDR3 is TGTGCCAGCAGTTACTCAGCCACCGGGGAGCTGTTTTTT.

The V gene is TRBV12-3 or TRBV12-4, the J gene TRBJ2-7; D gene uncertain. Trimming took 6 bases from V and 6 from J, leaving 9 bases between them. This CDR3 has 11 amino acids. In nucleotides, the CDR3 is TGTGCCAGCAGCCTCTCCGGCGAGCAGTACTTC. Protein: CASSLSGEQYF.

The gene calls are TRBV5-5 and TRBJ2-2, with D maybe TRBD2 (6 bases). The CDR3 has 14 residues. Germline V CDR1 and CDR2: SGHKS, YYEKEE (reference sequence). Between the trimmed V and J ends, which lost 7 bases and 5 bases, there was a span of 15 bases. The chain's CDR3 is CASSFEAGTGELFF. The CDR3 region has the DNA TGTGCCAGCTCCTTTGAGGCGGGGACCGGGGAGCTGTTTTTT. The whole variable domain, filled in from reference TRBV5-5 and TRBJ2-2, reads DAGVTQSPTHLIKTRGQQVTLRCSPISGHKSVSWYQQVLGQGPQFIFQYYEKEERGRGNFPDRFSARQFPNYSSELNVNALLLGDSALYLCASSFEAGTGELFFGEGSRLTVL.

V usage is TRBV7-9 and J usage is TRBJ2-3; a possible D gene is TRBD2 (6 bases). The CDR3 spans 16 residues. Trimming pared 1 base from V and 5 bases from J, leaving 16 bases between. From germline, CDR1 is SEHNR and CDR2 FQNEAQ (reference sequence). The CDR3 region has the DNA TGTGCCAGCAGCTTAGTGACTGGGGGACTGGGAGATACGCAGTATTTT. Amino acid sequence: CASSLVTGGLGDTQYF.

In nucleotides, the CDR3 is TGTGCCAGCAGCTTAATCAGGCCCCAACCCAATTCACCCCTCCACTTT. Translation: CASSLIRPQPNSPLHF. The genes are TRBV7-2 and TRBJ1-6; D gene uncertain. The CDR3 length is 16 residues. Per the germline V gene, CDR1 is SGHTA and CDR2 is FQGNSA. V was cut by 2 bases and J by 7 bases, with 15 bases left in between.

The V gene is TRBV20-1, the J gene TRBJ2-2; D is unresolved. Germline values: CDR1 DFQATT, CDR2 SNEGSKA (reference sequence). Trimming removed 7 bases at V and 15 bases at J, with 9 bases between. The CDR3 extends over 8 amino acids. The CDR3 DNA is TGCAGTGGAAGGATGGTGTTTTTT. Residues: CSGRMVFF.

The chain combines TRBV7-9 with TRBJ2-7; 7 bases align to TRBD2. CDR1 SEHNR and CDR2 FQNEAQ come from the germline V gene (reference sequence). The J segment lost 3 bases and the V segment lost 5 bases, leaving 7 bases of the junction unmatched. The CDR3 is 14 amino acids. CDR3: CASSPPGLIYEQYF. The DNA for the CDR3 is TGTGCCAGCAGCCCCCCGGGACTAATCTACGAGCAGTACTTC.

This clone was detected only once. The chain is built from TRBV5-4 and TRBJ1-2; 7 bases fit TRBD1. Germline CDR1 and CDR2: SGHNT and YYREEE (reference sequence). CDR3 length: 16 amino acids. The J segment lost 7 bases and the V segment lost 4 bases, leaving 16 bases of the junction unmatched. This CDR3 reads CASSRAGTEFTGGYTF. The CDR3 bases are TGTGCCAGCAGCCGGGCCGGGACAGAATTTACGGGTGGCTACACCTTC. Full variable domain (missing parts from reference TRBV5-4 and TRBJ1-2): ETGVTQSPTHLIKTRGQQVTLRCSSQSGHNTVSWYQQALGQGPQFIFQYYREEENGRGNFPPRFSGLQFPNYSSELNVNALELDDSALYLCASSRAGTEFTGGYTFGSGTRLTVV.

The V and J genes are TRBV11-2 and TRBJ2-7; D not certain. Germline CDR1 reads SGHAT; CDR2 reads FQNNGV. This CDR3 spans 13 amino acids. Deletions cut 0 bases from V and 3 bases from J, with 6 bases between. CDR3 loop: CASSLEPDYEQYF. Here the CDR3 DNA reads TGTGCCAGCAGCTTAGAACCAGACTACGAGCAGTACTTC. Full variable domain (missing parts from reference TRBV11-2 and TRBJ2-7): EAGVAQSPRYKIIEKRQSVAFWCNPISGHATLYWYQQILGQGPKLLIQFQNNGVVDDSQLPKDRFSAERLKGVDSTLKIQPAKLEDSAVYLCASSLEPDYEQYFGPGTRLTVT.

The chain combines TRBV5-1 with TRBJ2-1; no clear D. Trimming removed 6 bases at V and 0 bases at J, with 10 bases between. This CDR3 has 14 residues. Germline V CDR1 and CDR2: SGHRS, YFSETQ. This chain's CDR3 is CASIPTGSYNEQFF. Here the CDR3 DNA reads TGCGCCAGCATACCTACCGGCTCCTACAATGAGCAGTTCTTC.

This rearrangement joins TRBV7-8 to TRBJ2-2; TRBD2 is a possible D gene (7 bases). With 5 bases removed from V and 14 bases from J, the gap between germline ends came to 15 bases. This CDR3 is 12 amino acids long. Germline CDR1 reads SGHVS; CDR2 reads FQNEAQ. The CDR3 coding sequence is TGTGCCAGCAGCCCTGGACAGCGGGGTCTGTTTTTT. Protein sequence: CASSPGQRGLFF.

The rearrangement joins TRBV13 to TRBJ1-1; D may be TRBD1 (6 bases). This CDR3 has 12 amino acids. The germline V gene encodes CDR1 PRHDT and CDR2 FYEKMQ (reference sequence). V lost 0 bases to trimming and J lost 8 bases, with 7 bases between them. Here the CDR3 reads CASSLGGGEAFF. CDR3 sequence (DNA): TGTGCCAGCAGCTTAGGAGGGGGGGAAGCTTTCTTT.

The gene calls are TRBV13 and TRBJ2-2; a weak D match, TRBD2 (5 bases). Trimming stripped 4 bases from V and 5 bases from J, with 20 bases between. The CDR3 covers 17 residues. Germline V CDR1 and CDR2: PRHDT, FYEKMQ (reference sequence). The CDR3 here is CASSSPNRAGGTGELFF. The CDR3 coding sequence is TGTGCCAGCAGCTCTCCGAATAGGGCAGGAGGTACCGGGGAGCTGTTTTTT.